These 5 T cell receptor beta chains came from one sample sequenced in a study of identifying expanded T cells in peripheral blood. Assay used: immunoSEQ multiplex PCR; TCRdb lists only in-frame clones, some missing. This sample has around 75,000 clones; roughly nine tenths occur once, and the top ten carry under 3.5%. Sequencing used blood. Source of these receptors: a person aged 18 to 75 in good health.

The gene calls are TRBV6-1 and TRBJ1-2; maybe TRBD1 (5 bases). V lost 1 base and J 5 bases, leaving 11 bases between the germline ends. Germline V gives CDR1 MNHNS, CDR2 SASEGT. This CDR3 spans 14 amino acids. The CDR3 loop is CASSEVQGRYGYTF. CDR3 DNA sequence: TGTGCCAGCAGTGAAGTTCAGGGCCGGTATGGCTACACCTTC.

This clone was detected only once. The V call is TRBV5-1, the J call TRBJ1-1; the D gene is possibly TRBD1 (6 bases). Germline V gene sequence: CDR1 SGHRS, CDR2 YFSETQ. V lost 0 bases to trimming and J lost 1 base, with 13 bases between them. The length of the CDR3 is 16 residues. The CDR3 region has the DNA TGCGCCAGCAGCTTGGGGACACAGGGATGGAACACTGAAGCTTTCTTT. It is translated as CASSLGTQGWNTEAFF. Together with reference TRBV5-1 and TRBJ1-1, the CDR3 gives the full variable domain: KAGVTQTPRYLIKTRGQQVTLSCSPISGHRSVSWYQQTPGQGLQFLFEYFSETQRNKGNFPGRFSGRQFSNSRSEMNVSTLELGDSALYLCASSLGTQGWNTEAFFGQGTRLTVV.

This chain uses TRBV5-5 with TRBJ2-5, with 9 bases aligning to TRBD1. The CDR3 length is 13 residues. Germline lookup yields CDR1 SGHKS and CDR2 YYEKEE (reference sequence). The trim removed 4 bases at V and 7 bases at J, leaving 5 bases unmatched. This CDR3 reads CASSTQTGGTQYF. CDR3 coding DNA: TGTGCCAGCAGCACACAGACAGGGGGGACCCAGTACTTC.

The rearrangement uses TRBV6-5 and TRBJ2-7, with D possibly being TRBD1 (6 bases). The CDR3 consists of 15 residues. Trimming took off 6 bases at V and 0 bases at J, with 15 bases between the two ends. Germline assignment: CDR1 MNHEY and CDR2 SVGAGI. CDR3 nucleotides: TGTGCCAGCAGGCCACCGGACAGATCCTCCTACGAGCAGTACTTC. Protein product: CASRPPDRSSYEQYF.

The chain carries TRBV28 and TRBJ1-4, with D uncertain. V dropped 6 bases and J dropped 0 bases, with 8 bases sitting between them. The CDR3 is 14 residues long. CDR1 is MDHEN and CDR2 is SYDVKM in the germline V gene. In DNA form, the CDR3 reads TGTGCCAGCAGACACACTGCAACTAATGAAAAACTGTTTTTT. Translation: CASRHTATNEKLFF.